This is a list of T cell receptor beta chains from one sample in a study of blood T cell repertoires in COVID-19. Clones were read by immunoSEQ multiplex PCR, and TCRdb kept only the in-frame ones, dropping some. The sample carries over 200,000 clones, around 90% recorded once. The sequencing input was peripheral blood. These TCRs come from a man between 18 and 35 years old with active or convalescent COVID-19. The conserved cysteine and the conserved F or W are not part of the CDR3 here. The order of the fields is CDR3 length, J gene, D gene, V gene, CDR3 protein. D genes are given only for firm matches.

len: 11
j_gene: TRBJ2-3
d_gene: .
v_gene: TRBV12-3/TRBV12-4
CDR3aa: ASSLTSTDTQY

len: 11
j_gene: TRBJ2-7
d_gene: TRBD2
v_gene: TRBV27
CDR3aa: ASRGSSTYEQY

len: 13
j_gene: TRBJ2-1
d_gene: TRBD2
v_gene: TRBV28
CDR3aa: ASSPSGRVYNEQF

len: 16
j_gene: TRBJ2-7
d_gene: TRBD2
v_gene: TRBV5-1
CDR3aa: ASSLRLAGDGRDREQY

len: 13
j_gene: TRBJ2-2
d_gene: .
v_gene: TRBV5-1
CDR3aa: ASSSLPADTGELF

len: 13
j_gene: TRBJ1-1
d_gene: .
v_gene: TRBV9
CDR3aa: ASSVAGGPTTEAF

len: 10
j_gene: TRBJ2-5
d_gene: .
v_gene: TRBV3-1/TRBV3-2
CDR3aa: ASSRFGETQY

len: 11
j_gene: TRBJ1-4
d_gene: .
v_gene: TRBV10-2
CDR3aa: ASSARGAGKLF

len: 13
j_gene: TRBJ1-2
d_gene: TRBD1
v_gene: TRBV6-1
CDR3aa: ASSEVTGGNYGYT

len: 13
j_gene: TRBJ1-6
d_gene: .
v_gene: TRBV9
CDR3aa: ASSVDGLGYSPLH

len: 13
j_gene: TRBJ1-5
d_gene: .
v_gene: TRBV7-8
CDR3aa: ASSLATGYNQPQH